The 17 T cell receptor beta chains below were found in one sample sequenced in a study of CD8 T cells in ankylosing spondylitis. From the 5' RACE reads, TCRdb called clonotypes with MiXCR, one entry per CDR3 protein. The sample carries roughly 700,000 distinct CDR3 sequences, around 20% recorded once. What these receptors recognize is not known. Overall study results and limits: Characteristic, it appeared, of ankylosing spondylitis blood was a TCR beta motif of eight highly homologous variants.

The sample comprised blood, either unsorted or a sorted T cell fraction (not recorded which). These receptors were obtained from a male donor with ankylosing spondylitis.

This clonotype was recorded a few times. V and J are TRBV27 and TRBJ2-7; weak D call: TRBD1 (6 bases). CDR1 is MNHEY, CDR2 SMNVEV, per germline (reference sequence). V lost 2 bases, J lost 5 bases, and 13 bases lay in between. The CDR3 covers 14 residues. CDR3 DNA: TGTGCCAGCAGTTTAAGACAGGACGGACACGAGCAGTACTTC. Translated, it gives CASSLRQDGHEQYF.

This clonotype was seen a few times. CDR3: CASSGKGRQYF. CDR3 coding DNA: TGCGCCAGCAGTGGAAAGGGGCGTCAGTACTTC. The J gene is TRBJ2-4, the V gene TRBV10-2, with TRBD1 as a possible D gene (5 bases). Germline V lookup: CDR1 WSHSY, CDR2 SAAADI. The V end was cut by 4 bases, the J end by 12 bases, with 10 bases between. CDR3 length: 11 residues.

This sequence joins TRBV3-1 and TRBJ1-6; D remains unclear. Germline values: CDR1 LGHDT, CDR2 YNNKEL (reference sequence). With 0 bases removed from V and 8 bases from J, the gap between germline ends came to 2 bases. The CDR3 runs to 12 residues. In DNA form, the CDR3 reads TGTGCCAGCAGCCAAGACTATTCACCCCTCCACTTT. It is translated as CASSQDYSPLHF.

J is TRBJ1-6 and V is TRBV6-2 or TRBV6-3, with a weak D call TRBD1 (5 bases). The CDR3 length is 14 residues. Trimming stripped 0 bases from V and 10 bases from J, with 10 bases between. The germline V gene has CDR1 MNHEY and CDR2 SVGEGT. The CDR3 sequence: CASSYSGVESPLHF. Here the CDR3 DNA reads TGTGCCAGCAGTTACTCGGGGGTCGAATCACCCCTCCACTTT.

The chain carries TRBV5-1 and TRBJ2-7; 8 bases fit TRBD1. With V trimmed by 4 bases and J by 2 bases, 8 bases remained unmatched. Germline V gene sequence: CDR1 SGHRS, CDR2 YFSETQ. The CDR3 is 15 amino acids. CDR3 loop: CASSVSGTGPYEQYF. CDR3 in DNA: TGCGCCAGCAGCGTGTCCGGGACAGGACCCTACGAGCAGTACTTC.

The chain links TRBV29-1 to TRBJ2-2; 10 bases map to TRBD1. V trimming: 7 bases; J trimming: 5 bases; junction bases outside the gene matches: 4. Germline V gene data show CDR1 as SQVTM and CDR2 as ANQGSEA. This CDR3 has 13 residues. CDR3: CSARTGGTGELFF. DNA for the CDR3: TGCAGCGCACGGACAGGGGGAACCGGGGAGCTGTTTTTT.

V is TRBV27 and J is TRBJ2-1; no firm D call. The germline gives CDR1 MNHEY, CDR2 SMNVEV (reference sequence). V lost 8 bases and J 4 bases, leaving 6 bases between the germline ends. The CDR3 consists of 11 residues. DNA of the CDR3: TGTGCCAGCGGAGAGTACAATGAGCAGTTCTTC. Protein: CASGEYNEQFF.

This sequence joins TRBV12-3 or TRBV12-4 and TRBJ2-1, with 8 positions matching TRBD2. The CDR3 has 13 residues. V shed 1 base and J 13 bases; nucleotides not matched to a gene: 6. The CDR3 sequence is CASSLELAGGQFF. Written as DNA, the CDR3 is TGTGCCAGCAGTTTAGAGCTAGCGGGTGGTCAGTTCTTC.

This clonotype showed up many times. The chain employs TRBV7-9 and TRBJ2-1; the match to TRBD2 covers 8 bases. Germline trimming cut 2 bases from V and 6 bases from J; bases unmatched to any gene: 6. CDR1 and CDR2 from the germline V gene are SEHNR and FQNEAQ (reference sequence). The CDR3 contains 15 residues. The DNA for the CDR3 is TGTGCCAGCAGCTTACCGGGACTAGTCTTCAATGAGCAGTTCTTC. This codes for CASSLPGLVFNEQFF.

The CDR3 here is CASSHIRQGPSDTQYF. The CDR3 DNA reads as TGCGCCAGCAGCCACATTCGACAGGGGCCCTCAGATACGCAGTATTTT. The chain employs TRBV4-1 and TRBJ2-3; 8 bases fit TRBD1. V gave up 3 bases and J gave up 4 bases; unmatched junction bases: 9. The CDR3 consists of 16 residues. The V gene's germline CDR1 is MGHRA and CDR2 YSYEKL.

V and J are TRBV7-9 and TRBJ2-5; 8 bases line up with TRBD1. The CDR3 has 14 residues. Germline V lookup: CDR1 SEHNR, CDR2 FQNEAQ (reference sequence). The trim removed 3 bases at V and 5 bases at J, leaving 5 bases unmatched. This CDR3 reads CASSFDRGRETQYF. CDR3 sequence (DNA): TGTGCCAGCAGCTTCGACAGGGGCCGGGAGACCCAGTACTTC.

The chain has TRBV12-3 or TRBV12-4 and TRBJ1-6; 9 nucleotides line up with TRBD1. The ends lost 3 bases at V and 4 bases at J; junction bases unmatched: 1. The length of the CDR3 is 15 residues. In nucleotides, the CDR3 is TGTGCCAGCAGTTTGGACAGGGGATATAATTCACCCCTCCACTTT. Protein sequence: CASSLDRGYNSPLHF.

This sequence joins TRBV7-9 and TRBJ2-5; 8 nucleotides align to TRBD2. The CDR3 extends over 16 amino acids. Germline CDR1 and CDR2: SEHNR and FQNEAQ (reference sequence). The ends lost 4 bases at V and 2 bases at J; junction bases unmatched: 9. The CDR3 protein is CASSSPSGSGQETQYF. DNA of the CDR3: TGTGCCAGCAGCTCCCCCAGCGGGAGCGGGCAAGAGACCCAGTACTTC. Filled out from reference TRBV7-9 and TRBJ2-5, the complete variable domain reads DTGVSQNPRHKITKRGQNVTFRCDPISEHNRLYWYRQTLGQGPEFLTYFQNEAQLEKSRLLSDRFSAERPKGSFSTLEIQRTEQGDSAMYLCASSSPSGSGQETQYFGPGTRLLVL.

The CDR3, as DNA: TGTGCCAGCAGCTTCAGGGAAATCACCGGGGAGCTGTTTTTT. As protein: CASSFREITGELFF. The rearrangement joins TRBV11-2 to TRBJ2-2, with D perhaps matching TRBD1 (5 bases). Germline CDR1 SGHAT, CDR2 FQNNGV. This CDR3 is 14 amino acids long. Trimming pared 3 bases from V and 4 bases from J, leaving 9 bases between.

A few counts support this clonotype. The chain is built from TRBV12-3 or TRBV12-4 and TRBJ2-3; 9 bases are a match to TRBD1. V trimming: 6 bases; J trimming: 4 bases; junction bases outside the gene matches: 14. The CDR3 is 17 amino acids. The CDR3 sequence is CASSDPGQGDPADTQYF. DNA for the CDR3: TGTGCCAGCAGCGACCCGGGACAGGGCGATCCCGCAGATACGCAGTATTTT.

The sample holds a few counts of this clonotype. This sequence joins TRBV5-1 and TRBJ2-6; no clear D gene. The germline V gene has CDR1 SGHRS and CDR2 YFSETQ. V was shortened by 0 bases and J by 0 bases, with 4 bases between the two germline ends. This CDR3 has 15 amino acids. The CDR3 protein is CASSLDHSGANVLTF. In nucleotides, the CDR3 is TGCGCCAGCAGCTTGGATCACTCTGGGGCCAACGTCCTGACTTTC.

V is TRBV15 and J is TRBJ2-2; no reliable D call. V was cut by 3 bases and J by 2 bases, with 16 bases left in between. The V gene's germline CDR1 is LNHNV and CDR2 YYDKDF (reference sequence). The CDR3 has 17 amino acids. The CDR3 DNA follows: TGTGCCACCAGCAGGGGTGGCCAGGACCTAAACACCGGGGAGCTGTTTTTT. The encoded protein is CATSRGGQDLNTGELFF. The full variable domain, completed using reference TRBV15 and TRBJ2-2, is DAMVIQNPRYQVTQFGKPVTLSCSQTLNHNVMYWYQQKSSQAPKLLFHYYDKDFNNEADTPDNFQSRRPNTSFCFLDIRSPGLGDTAMYLCATSRGGQDLNTGELFFGEGSRLTVL.